The T cell receptor (beta chain) under discussion was sequenced for a study of blood T cell repertoires in COVID-19. CDR1 and CDR2 (germline): SGDLS, YYNGEE. The V and J ends lost 3 bases and 1 base, in that order; junction bases with no gene match: 0. CDR3 length: 15 amino acids. Recovered status applied to Cohort 3 donors who had two consecutive negative PCRs. It also applied to those with clearance or with symptom resolution. Produced via immunoSEQ multiplex PCR; TCRdb's table is partial and in-frame only. In the table there are about 330,000 clones, 70% to 90% of which are singletons. The sequenced sample was PBMCs or T cells enriched from blood (not recorded which). The V gene is TRBV9, the J gene TRBJ2-2, with TRBD2 identical over 10 bases. This sequence was found in a woman aged 25-40 years who had recovered from COVID-19. CDR3 nucleotides: TGTGCCAGCAGCGGGACTAGCGGGAACACCGGGGAGCTGTTTTTT. Amino acids: CASSGTSGNTGELFF.